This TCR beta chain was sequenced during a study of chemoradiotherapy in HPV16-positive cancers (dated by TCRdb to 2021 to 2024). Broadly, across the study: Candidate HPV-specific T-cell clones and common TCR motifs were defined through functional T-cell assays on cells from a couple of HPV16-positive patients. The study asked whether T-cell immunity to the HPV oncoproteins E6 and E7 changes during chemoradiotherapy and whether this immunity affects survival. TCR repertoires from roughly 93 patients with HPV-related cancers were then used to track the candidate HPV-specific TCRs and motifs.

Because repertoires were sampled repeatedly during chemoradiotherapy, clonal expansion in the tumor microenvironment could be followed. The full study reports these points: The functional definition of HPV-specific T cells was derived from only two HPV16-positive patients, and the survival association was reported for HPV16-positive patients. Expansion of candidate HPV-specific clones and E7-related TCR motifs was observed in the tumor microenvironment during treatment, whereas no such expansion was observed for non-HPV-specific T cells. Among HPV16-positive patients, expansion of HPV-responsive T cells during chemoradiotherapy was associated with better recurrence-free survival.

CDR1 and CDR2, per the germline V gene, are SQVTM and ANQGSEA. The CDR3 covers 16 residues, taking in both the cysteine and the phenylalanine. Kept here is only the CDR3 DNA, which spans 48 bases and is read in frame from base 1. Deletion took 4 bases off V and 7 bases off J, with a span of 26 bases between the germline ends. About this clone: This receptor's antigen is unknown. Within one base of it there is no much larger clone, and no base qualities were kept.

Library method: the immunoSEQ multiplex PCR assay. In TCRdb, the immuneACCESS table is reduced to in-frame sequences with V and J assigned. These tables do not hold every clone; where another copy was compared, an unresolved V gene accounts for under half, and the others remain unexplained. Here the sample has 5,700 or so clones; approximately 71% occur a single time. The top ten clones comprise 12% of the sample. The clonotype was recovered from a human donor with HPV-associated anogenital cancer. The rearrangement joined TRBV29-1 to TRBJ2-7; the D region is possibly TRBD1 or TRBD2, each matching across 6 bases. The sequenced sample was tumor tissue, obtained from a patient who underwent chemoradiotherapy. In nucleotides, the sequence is TGCAGCGTTGGGAACGGGGGCCAAGGAGTAATGGGGGAGCAGTACTTC. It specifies CSVGNGGQGVMGEQYF.